This T cell receptor (beta chain) was recovered during a study of CD8+ T cells in alopecia areata. Background on the study: It was oral tofacitinib, at 5 to 10 mg twice daily, that treated patients received. Notes on the study in general: Unlike in mice, where it was clearer, TCR sharing across patients was less clear, possibly HLA-related.

Comments on this clone: Its antigen is undetermined.

In each case, RNA was isolated and then reverse transcribed into cDNA as the sequencing template. Measured with immunoSEQ multiplex PCR; TCRdb has only the in-frame clones, and not every one. The sample has about 180,000 clones, about three fifths seen once; the top ten hold 16%. The treatment was: oral pan-JAK inhibitor, 5-10 mg twice daily. V lost 0 bases and J lost 2; bases outside the gene matches: 3. The CDR3 is 18 residues long. The germline gives CDR1 MGHRA, CDR2 YSYEKL. This clonotype was sampled from a human donor with alopecia areata. V and J are TRBV4-1 and TRBJ2-1, with TRBD2 identical over 14 bases. The input for sequencing was CD4+ T cells sorted from blood, taken between weeks 55 and 65, from a patient treated with tofacitinib. CDR3 in DNA: TGCGCCAGCAGCCAAGAAGGACTAGCGGGGGGTACCTACAATGAGCAGTTCTTC. Protein product: CASSQEGLAGGTYNEQFF.